Sample share makes the clone carrying this T cell receptor beta chain medium-sized. No antigen is known for it. This specimen comes from a study of molecular identifiers for immune sequencing clone quantification. Study-level results: For effector cells, clones above 20 RNA copies held over 97% of molecules; for naive cells, under 1%.

The CDR3 consists of 14 residues. With V trimmed by 5 bases and J by 1 base, 6 bases remained unmatched. Germline values: CDR1 GTSNPN, CDR2 SVGIG (reference sequence). Listed TCR primers and previously described methods were used for bulk TCR libraries. TCRdb fed the PCR reads into MiXCR, producing one record per CDR3 protein. The top ten hold roughly 1.5% of the sample, which has several thousand distinct CDR3 sequences, approximately 15% seen once. The sequence was collected from a human donor in good health. Some libraries in this study had Jurkat cell RNA spiked in. Material for sequencing was naive CD8+ T cells from blood, with Jurkat cell RNA spiked in. The subset: FACS-sorted CD8+CD4-CCR7+CD45RA+ naive T cells. V and J are TRBV30 and TRBJ2-3, with TRBD1 matching 7 bases. The CDR3 DNA sequence: TGTGCCTGGGATACAGGGGTTCGCACAGATACGCAGTATTTT. This gives the protein CAWDTGVRTDTQYF.